These T cell receptor beta chains were read from a single sample in a study of beta chain features in type 1 diabetes. Clones were sequenced by immunoSEQ multiplex PCR, and TCRdb holds only the in-frame ones, with some missing. The profile covers a few hundred thousand clones, with roughly 15% appearing a single time and roughly 7% taken by the ten largest. The sequencing sample was made of central memory CD4+ T cells from blood. These receptors were collected from a man aged 25-45 years in good health. Each CDR3 is given with its conserved first and last residue. The order of the fields is J gene, V gene, clone size, D gene, CDR3 protein, CDR3 DNA. D genes are given only for firm matches. Size is stated for part of the rows, as once, few or many counts, or as a class when the clone is expanded.

TRBJ2-5,TRBV9,few,.,CASSVAGGLRETQYF,TGTGCCAGCAGCGTAGCAGGGGGGCTAAGGGAGACCCAGTACTTC
TRBJ2-1,TRBV6-5,few,TRBD1,CASSSGTGNEQFF,TGTGCCAGCAGTTCCGGGACAGGGAATGAGCAGTTCTTC
TRBJ2-1,TRBV29-1,.,.,CSVELAIEQFF,TGCAGCGTTGAACTGGCTATTGAGCAGTTCTTC
TRBJ2-5,TRBV6-5,few,.,CASSYSWTLRETQYF,TGTGCCAGCAGTTACTCTTGGACTTTACGAGAGACCCAGTACTTC
TRBJ2-1,TRBV6-6,many,TRBD2,CASTPGTSESYNEQFF,TGTGCCAGCACGCCCGGGACTAGCGAGTCCTACAATGAGCAGTTCTTC
TRBJ2-5,TRBV7-7,few,.,CASSFGPGETQYF,TGTGCCAGCAGCTTTGGACCCGGGGAGACCCAGTACTTC
TRBJ1-2,TRBV9,.,TRBD1,CASSLLDRGGDRYTF,TGTGCCAGCAGCCTCTTGGACAGGGGAGGGGATCGCTACACCTTC
TRBJ2-3,TRBV9,few,TRBD1,CASSPRRQGVGDTQYF,TGTGCCAGCAGCCCGAGGCGCCAGGGGGTGGGAGATACGCAGTATTTT
TRBJ1-2,TRBV5-4,.,.,CASGTGGYGYTF,TGCGCCAGCGGGACGGGCGGGTATGGCTACACCTTC
TRBJ2-6,TRBV7-9,.,.,CASSYNSGANVLTF,TGTGCCAGCAGCTACAACTCTGGGGCCAACGTCCTGACTTTC
TRBJ1-1,TRBV10-1,many,.,CASSGQLNTEAFF,TGCGCCAGCAGTGGACAGCTGAACACTGAAGCTTTCTTT
TRBJ2-1,TRBV6-5,few,TRBD1,CASSPGQFYNEQFF,TGTGCCAGCAGCCCGGGACAGTTCTACAATGAGCAGTTCTTC
TRBJ2-2,TRBV9,.,TRBD2,CASSELAGTGELFF,TGTGCCAGCAGCGAACTAGCGGGCACCGGGGAGCTGTTTTTT
TRBJ2-5,TRBV7-9,.,.,CASSSPAETQYF,TGTGCCAGCAGCTCTCCGGCCGAGACCCAGTACTTC
TRBJ2-3,TRBV6-1,.,.,CASVRDHTDTQYF,TGTGCCAGCGTCCGGGACCACACAGATACGCAGTATTTT
TRBJ2-1,TRBV6-1,few,TRBD2,CASSGKTSGGALSMGNEQFF,TGTGCCAGCAGTGGGAAGACTAGCGGGGGGGCCCTGTCAATGGGCAATGAGCAGTTCTTC
TRBJ2-3,TRBV5-1,.,.,CASSPATSDTDTQYF,TGCGCCAGCAGCCCGGCGACTTCGGACACAGATACGCAGTATTTT
TRBJ2-2,TRBV4-3,few,.,CASSQDRANTGELFF,TGCGCCAGCAGCCAAGATCGTGCGAACACCGGGGAGCTGTTTTTT
TRBJ2-2,TRBV7-9,few,.,CASSPSRPGLSGELFF,TGTGCCAGCAGCCCCTCAAGGCCGGGTCTTTCTGGGGAGCTGTTTTTT
TRBJ1-1,TRBV2,many,TRBD1,CASGQGENTEAFF,TGTGCCAGTGGACAGGGAGAGAACACTGAAGCTTTCTTT
TRBJ2-3,TRBV29-1,few,.,CSVVRPRYTQYF,TGCAGCGTTGTACGGCCGCGTTATACGCAGTATTTT
TRBJ1-1,TRBV19,.,.,CASTGLYTEAFF,TGTGCCAGTACGGGACTCTACACTGAAGCTTTCTTT